This is a list of T cell receptor beta chains from one sample in a study of cytomegalovirus exposure and HLA in healthy donors. Clones were sequenced by immunoSEQ multiplex PCR, and TCRdb holds only the in-frame ones, with some missing. The data show about 49,000 clones, 85% to 95% seen once. The sample consisted of PBMCs. The receptor set was obtained from a woman between 18 and 29 years old in good health and CMV-seropositive. The CDR3 runs from the conserved cysteine through the conserved F or W. Each record gives: clone size, J gene, D gene, CDR3 length, V gene, CDR3 protein, CDR3 DNA. The D gene is left open where the match is weak. Size is stated for part of the rows, as once, few or many counts, or as a class when the clone is expanded.

abundance: .; j_gene: TRBJ1-1; d_gene: .; len: 14; v_gene: TRBV9; CDR3aa: CASSVGGMNTEAFF; CDR3nt: TGTGCCAGCAGCGTAGGCGGAATGAACACTGAAGCTTTCTTT
abundance: .; j_gene: TRBJ2-1; d_gene: TRBD2; len: 15; v_gene: TRBV27; CDR3aa: CASSELAGVPNEQFF; CDR3nt: TGTGCCAGCAGTGAACTAGCGGGAGTTCCCAATGAGCAGTTCTTC
abundance: .; j_gene: TRBJ2-3; d_gene: TRBD1; len: 16; v_gene: TRBV29-1; CDR3aa: CSVSGGPHASTDTQYF; CDR3nt: TGCAGCGTATCAGGGGGCCCCCACGCGAGCACAGATACGCAGTATTTT
abundance: .; j_gene: TRBJ1-2; d_gene: .; len: 14; v_gene: TRBV4-3; CDR3aa: CASSQGAGTDGYTF; CDR3nt: TGCGCCAGCAGCCAAGGGGCCGGTACCGATGGCTACACCTTC
abundance: .; j_gene: TRBJ2-7; d_gene: .; len: 14; v_gene: TRBV6-5; CDR3aa: CASSSTGYDYEQYF; CDR3nt: TGTGCCAGCAGCTCCACAGGGTACGACTACGAGCAGTACTTC
abundance: .; j_gene: TRBJ2-4; d_gene: TRBD1; len: 13; v_gene: TRBV19; CDR3aa: CASSTTGENIQYF; CDR3nt: TGTGCCAGTAGCACCACAGGGGAAAACATTCAGTACTTC
abundance: .; j_gene: TRBJ1-3; d_gene: .; len: 14; v_gene: TRBV11-2; CDR3aa: CASSLEPAGNTIYF; CDR3nt: TGTGCCAGCAGCTTAGAGCCGGCTGGAAACACCATATATTTT
abundance: .; j_gene: TRBJ2-5; d_gene: TRBD2; len: 18; v_gene: TRBV4-2; CDR3aa: CASSQDEGRGRAPETQYF; CDR3nt: TGTGCCAGCAGCCAAGATGAAGGTCGCGGGAGGGCCCCAGAGACCCAGTACTTC
abundance: .; j_gene: TRBJ2-2; d_gene: TRBD1; len: 15; v_gene: TRBV2; CDR3aa: CASRGTGGSTGELFF; CDR3nt: TGTGCCAGCAGAGGGACAGGGGGCTCAACCGGGGAGCTGTTTTTT
abundance: .; j_gene: TRBJ2-3; d_gene: TRBD2; len: 17; v_gene: TRBV9; CDR3aa: CASSVFGLAGGGDTQYF; CDR3nt: TGTGCCAGCAGCGTATTTGGACTAGCGGGAGGAGGAGATACGCAGTATTTT
abundance: .; j_gene: TRBJ1-5; d_gene: TRBD1; len: 15; v_gene: TRBV5-8; CDR3aa: CASSLQGYSNQPQHF; CDR3nt: TGTGCCAGCAGCTTACAGGGGTATTCCAATCAGCCCCAGCATTTT
abundance: .; j_gene: TRBJ2-1; d_gene: TRBD2; len: 13; v_gene: TRBV11-3; CDR3aa: CASRGRGGNEQFF; CDR3nt: TGTGCCAGCAGAGGACGGGGAGGGAATGAGCAGTTCTTC
abundance: .; j_gene: TRBJ1-4; d_gene: TRBD1; len: 15; v_gene: TRBV6-1; CDR3aa: CASSAQTGESEKLFF; CDR3nt: TGTGCCAGCAGTGCCCAGACAGGGGAATCTGAAAAACTGTTTTTT
abundance: .; j_gene: TRBJ2-1; d_gene: TRBD2; len: 15; v_gene: TRBV6-4; CDR3aa: CASSGLAGDYNEQFF; CDR3nt: TGTGCCAGCAGTGGACTAGCGGGAGACTACAATGAGCAGTTCTTC
abundance: .; j_gene: TRBJ2-3; d_gene: .; len: 11; v_gene: TRBV10-3; CDR3aa: CATMITDTQYF; CDR3nt: TGTGCCACTATGATCACAGATACGCAGTATTTT
abundance: once; j_gene: TRBJ1-1; d_gene: TRBD1; len: 13; v_gene: TRBV7-8; CDR3aa: CASSRGQGTEAFF; CDR3nt: TGTGCCAGCAGCCGCGGACAGGGCACTGAAGCTTTCTTT
abundance: .; j_gene: TRBJ2-1; d_gene: .; len: 15; v_gene: TRBV18; CDR3aa: CASSFGVGVNNEQFF; CDR3nt: TGTGCCAGCTCTTTCGGAGTGGGAGTGAACAATGAGCAGTTCTTC
abundance: .; j_gene: TRBJ1-5; d_gene: .; len: 14; v_gene: TRBV4-1; CDR3aa: CASSQDSGNQPQHF; CDR3nt: TGCGCCAGCAGCCAAGATTCCGGCAATCAGCCCCAGCATTTT
abundance: once; j_gene: TRBJ2-7; d_gene: .; len: 14; v_gene: TRBV27; CDR3aa: CASSLSRAPHEQYF; CDR3nt: TGTGCCAGCAGTTTATCCCGAGCGCCCCACGAGCAGTACTTC
abundance: .; j_gene: TRBJ1-1; d_gene: TRBD1; len: 13; v_gene: TRBV7-2; CDR3aa: CASSSDRITEAFF; CDR3nt: TGTGCCAGCAGCTCGGACAGGATAACTGAAGCTTTCTTT
abundance: .; j_gene: TRBJ1-4; d_gene: TRBD1; len: 16; v_gene: TRBV19; CDR3aa: CASTLQGTALNEKLFF; CDR3nt: TGTGCCAGTACGCTCCAGGGGACAGCGCTTAATGAAAAACTGTTTTTT
abundance: .; j_gene: TRBJ2-4; d_gene: .; len: 17; v_gene: TRBV11-2; CDR3aa: CASSLQGLGVAKNIQYF; CDR3nt: TGTGCCAGCAGCCTTCAGGGGTTAGGCGTCGCCAAAAACATTCAGTACTTC
abundance: .; j_gene: TRBJ2-4; d_gene: .; len: 16; v_gene: TRBV5-6; CDR3aa: CASSQRRTLAKNIQYF; CDR3nt: TGTGCCAGCAGCCAGAGGCGTACCCTAGCCAAAAACATTCAGTACTTC
abundance: .; j_gene: TRBJ1-5; d_gene: .; len: 16; v_gene: TRBV7-2; CDR3aa: CASRAGGGGSNQPQHF; CDR3nt: TGTGCCAGCAGGGCCGGTGGGGGAGGGAGCAATCAGCCCCAGCATTTT
abundance: .; j_gene: TRBJ1-5; d_gene: TRBD1; len: 13; v_gene: TRBV28; CDR3aa: CASSDRGNQPQHF; CDR3nt: TGTGCCAGCAGCGACAGGGGTAATCAGCCCCAGCATTTT
abundance: .; j_gene: TRBJ1-5; d_gene: .; len: 13; v_gene: TRBV6-1; CDR3aa: CASKRWGDQPQHF; CDR3nt: TGTGCCAGCAAGCGGTGGGGAGATCAGCCCCAGCATTTT
abundance: .; j_gene: TRBJ2-5; d_gene: TRBD2; len: 14; v_gene: TRBV5-4; CDR3aa: CASSFSGLQETQYF; CDR3nt: TGTGCCAGCAGCTTTTCGGGACTACAAGAGACCCAGTACTTC
abundance: .; j_gene: TRBJ1-1; d_gene: .; len: 14; v_gene: TRBV4-2; CDR3aa: CASSQDPLNTEAFF; CDR3nt: TGTGCCAGCAGCCAAGACCCTCTGAACACTGAAGCTTTCTTT
abundance: .; j_gene: TRBJ1-3; d_gene: TRBD1; len: 15; v_gene: TRBV19; CDR3aa: CASSTTGVAGNTIYF; CDR3nt: TGTGCCAGTAGTACGACAGGGGTTGCTGGAAACACCATATATTTT
abundance: .; j_gene: TRBJ2-7; d_gene: .; len: 14; v_gene: TRBV27; CDR3aa: CASSLLGLSYEQYF; CDR3nt: TGTGCCAGCAGTTTATTGGGCCTATCCTACGAGCAGTACTTC
abundance: .; j_gene: TRBJ2-7; d_gene: .; len: 14; v_gene: TRBV4-1; CDR3aa: CASSQPNRDYEQYF; CDR3nt: TGCGCCAGCAGCCAACCCAACAGGGACTACGAGCAGTACTTC
abundance: .; j_gene: TRBJ1-1; d_gene: TRBD1; len: 16; v_gene: TRBV27; CDR3aa: CASTPTLGGRYTEAFF; CDR3nt: TGTGCCAGCACCCCAACCCTAGGGGGCAGGTACACTGAAGCTTTCTTT
abundance: .; j_gene: TRBJ2-1; d_gene: .; len: 16; v_gene: TRBV5-8; CDR3aa: CASSLWRARSYNEQFF; CDR3nt: TGTGCCAGCAGCTTGTGGCGGGCCCGATCCTACAATGAGCAGTTCTTC